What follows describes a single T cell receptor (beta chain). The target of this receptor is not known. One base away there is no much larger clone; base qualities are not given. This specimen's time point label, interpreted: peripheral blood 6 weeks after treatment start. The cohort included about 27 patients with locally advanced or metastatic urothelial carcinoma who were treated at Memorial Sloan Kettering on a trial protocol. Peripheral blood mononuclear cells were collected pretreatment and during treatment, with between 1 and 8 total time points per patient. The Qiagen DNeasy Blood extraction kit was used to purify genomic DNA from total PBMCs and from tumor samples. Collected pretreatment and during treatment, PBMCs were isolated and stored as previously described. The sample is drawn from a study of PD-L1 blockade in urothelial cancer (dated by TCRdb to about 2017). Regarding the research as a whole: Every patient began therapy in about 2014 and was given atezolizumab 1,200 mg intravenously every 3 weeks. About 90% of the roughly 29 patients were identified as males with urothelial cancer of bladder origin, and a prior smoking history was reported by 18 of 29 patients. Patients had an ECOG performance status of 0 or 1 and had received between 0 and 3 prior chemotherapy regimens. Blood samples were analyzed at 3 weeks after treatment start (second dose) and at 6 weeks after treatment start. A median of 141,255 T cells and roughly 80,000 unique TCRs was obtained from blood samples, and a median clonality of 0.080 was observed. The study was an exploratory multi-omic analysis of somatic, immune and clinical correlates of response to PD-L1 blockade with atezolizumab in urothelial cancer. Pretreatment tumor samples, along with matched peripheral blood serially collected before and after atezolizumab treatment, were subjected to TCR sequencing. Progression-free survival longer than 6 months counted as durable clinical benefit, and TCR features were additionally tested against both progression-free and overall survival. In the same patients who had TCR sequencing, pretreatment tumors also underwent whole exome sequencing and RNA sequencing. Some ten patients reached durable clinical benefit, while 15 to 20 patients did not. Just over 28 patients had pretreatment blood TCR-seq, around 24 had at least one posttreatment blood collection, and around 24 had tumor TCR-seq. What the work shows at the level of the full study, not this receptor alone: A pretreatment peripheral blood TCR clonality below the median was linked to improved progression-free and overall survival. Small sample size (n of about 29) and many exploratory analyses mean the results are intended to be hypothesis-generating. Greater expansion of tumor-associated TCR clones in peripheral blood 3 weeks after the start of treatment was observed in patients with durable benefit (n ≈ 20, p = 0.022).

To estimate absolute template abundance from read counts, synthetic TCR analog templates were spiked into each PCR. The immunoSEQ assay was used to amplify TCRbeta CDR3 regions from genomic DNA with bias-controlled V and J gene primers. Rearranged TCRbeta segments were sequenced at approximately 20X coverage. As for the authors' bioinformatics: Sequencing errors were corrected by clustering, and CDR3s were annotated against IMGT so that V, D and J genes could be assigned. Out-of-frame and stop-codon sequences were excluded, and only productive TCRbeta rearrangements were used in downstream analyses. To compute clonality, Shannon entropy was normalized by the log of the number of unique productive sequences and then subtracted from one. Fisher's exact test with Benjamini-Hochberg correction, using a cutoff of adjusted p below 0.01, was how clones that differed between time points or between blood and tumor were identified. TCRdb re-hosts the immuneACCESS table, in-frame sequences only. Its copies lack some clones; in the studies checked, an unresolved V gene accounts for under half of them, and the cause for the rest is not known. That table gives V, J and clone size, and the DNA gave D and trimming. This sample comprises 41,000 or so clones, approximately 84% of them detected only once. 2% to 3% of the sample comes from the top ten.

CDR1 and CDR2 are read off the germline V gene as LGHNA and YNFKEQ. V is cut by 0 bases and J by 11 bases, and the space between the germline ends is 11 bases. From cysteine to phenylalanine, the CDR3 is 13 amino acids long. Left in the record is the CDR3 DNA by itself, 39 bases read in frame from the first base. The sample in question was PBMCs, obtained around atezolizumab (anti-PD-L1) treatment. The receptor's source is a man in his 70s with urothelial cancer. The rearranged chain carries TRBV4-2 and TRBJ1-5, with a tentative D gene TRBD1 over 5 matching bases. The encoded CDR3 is CASSQDTGGSQHF. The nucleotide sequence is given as TGTGCCAGCAGCCAAGATACCGGGGGATCCCAGCATTTT.